The next 21 T cell receptor beta chains were all read from a single sample in a study of T cell responses to AZD1222 COVID-19 vaccine. Generated by immunoSEQ multiplex PCR, the TCRdb table keeps only in-frame clones and is missing some. The sample shows about 180,000 clones, less than 90% of them seen only once. The input for sequencing was peripheral blood, taken on day 0 of AZD1222 vaccination. The receptors were gathered from an adult in good health.

The V and J genes are TRBV11-2 and TRBJ2-2, with D maybe TRBD1 (5 bases). With 1 base removed from V and 8 bases from J, the gap between germline ends came to 14 bases. The CDR3 sequence is 15 residues long. Germline V gene data show CDR1 as SGHAT and CDR2 as FQNNGV. The CDR3 loop is CASSLGSRGVGELFF. The CDR3 DNA sequence: TGTGCCAGCAGCTTAGGATCTAGGGGTGTAGGGGAGCTGTTTTTT.

The chain joins TRBV6-1 to TRBJ1-2; D is undetermined. The germline V gene has CDR1 MNHNS and CDR2 SASEGT. The CDR3 sequence is 14 residues long. Trimming cost V 0 bases and J 3 bases, with 8 bases left between them. In DNA form, the CDR3 reads TGTGCCAGCAGTGAAGCGGCAGCCTACTATGGCTACACCTTC. This codes for CASSEAAAYYGYTF.

The chain uses TRBV20-1 and TRBJ1-2, with 8 bases matching TRBD1. Germline values: CDR1 DFQATT, CDR2 SNEGSKA (reference sequence). The CDR3 is 11 amino acids. J was trimmed by 8 bases and V by 6 bases; bases with no gene match: 5. The CDR3 sequence is CSAPRGLGYTF. In DNA form, the CDR3 reads TGCAGTGCGCCCAGGGGGCTAGGCTACACCTTC.

CDR3 sequence: CAWAKTASGQGQFF. The CDR3 DNA is TGTGCCTGGGCCAAGACCGCTTCGGGACAGGGTCAGTTCTTC. The chain links TRBV30 to TRBJ2-1; 9 bases agree with TRBD1. The CDR3 extends over 14 amino acids. With V trimmed by 5 bases and J by 13 bases, 15 bases remained unmatched. CDR1 GTSNPN and CDR2 SVGIG come from the germline V gene (reference sequence).

The rearrangement uses TRBV29-1 and TRBJ2-3; D call uncertain. Trimming stripped 2 bases from V and 2 bases from J, with 2 bases between. This CDR3 region has 11 residues. The germline V gene has CDR1 SQVTM and CDR2 ANQGSEA. CDR3 in amino acids: CSVEYTDTQYF. The CDR3 DNA is TGCAGCGTTGAATACACAGATACGCAGTATTTT.

V is TRBV30 and J is TRBJ2-2; no definite D call. Germline CDR1 and CDR2: GTSNPN and SVGIG (reference sequence). The CDR3 length is 13 residues. V shed 0 bases and J shed 5 bases, with 7 bases lying between them. This CDR3 is CAWSVLETGELFF. The DNA of the CDR3 is TGTGCCTGGAGTGTATTAGAAACCGGGGAGCTGTTTTTT.

The rearrangement joins TRBV5-1 to TRBJ2-6; D is uncertain. The CDR3 is 18 residues long. V lost 5 bases, J lost 0 bases, and 18 bases lay in between. Germline V gene lookup returns CDR1 SGHRS and CDR2 YFSETQ. Here the CDR3 reads CASRPRDGFTSGANVLTF. The CDR3 nucleotides are TGCGCCAGCAGACCCCGTGATGGGTTCACCTCTGGGGCCAACGTCCTGACTTTC. Variable domain in full (rest from reference TRBV5-1 and TRBJ2-6): KAGVTQTPRYLIKTRGQQVTLSCSPISGHRSVSWYQQTPGQGLQFLFEYFSETQRNKGNFPGRFSGRQFSNSRSEMNVSTLELGDSALYLCASRPRDGFTSGANVLTFGAGSRLTVL.

CDR3 coding DNA: TGTGCCAGCAGTCAGGGGGCGACAGATACGCAGTATTTT. The encoded protein is CASSQGATDTQYF. This chain joins TRBV6-5 and TRBJ2-3; 8 positions agree with TRBD1. This CDR3 has 13 residues. V trimming: 5 bases; J trimming: 3 bases; junction bases outside the gene matches: 1. Germline V gene sequence: CDR1 MNHEY, CDR2 SVGAGI.

V and J are TRBV6-5 and TRBJ2-5; 7 bases fit TRBD2. Germline trimming cut 3 bases from V and 6 bases from J; bases unmatched to any gene: 7. Germline V gene lookup returns CDR1 MNHEY and CDR2 SVGAGI. The CDR3 runs to 14 residues. The CDR3 spells CASSYPGREQTQYF. The CDR3, as DNA: TGTGCCAGCAGTTATCCTGGGAGGGAACAGACCCAGTACTTC.

A single count supports this clone. The J gene is TRBJ2-2, the V gene TRBV19; no clear D gene. The CDR3 totals 17 residues. V was pared by 3 bases and J by 4 bases, with 18 bases between. Germline V lookup: CDR1 LNHDA, CDR2 SQIVND (reference sequence). DNA of the CDR3: TGTGCCAGTAGTATTGGTCCCCGGCCGGGCGGCACCGGGGAGCTGTTTTTT. Translation gives CASSIGPRPGGTGELFF.

The chain recombines TRBV3-1 (or the pseudogene TRBV3-2) with TRBJ1-5, with D unresolved. CDR1 and CDR2 from the germline V gene are LGHDT and YNNKEL (reference sequence). V shed 4 bases and J shed 6 bases, with 13 bases lying between them. The CDR3 is made up of 14 amino acids. DNA for the CDR3: TGTGCCAGCAGCCGAACTGAGGTGGGTCAGCCCCAGCATTTT. It yields the protein CASSRTEVGQPQHF.

V is TRBV5-6 and J is TRBJ2-1; 8 positions match TRBD2. The CDR3 has 15 amino acids. V shed 2 bases, J shed 7 bases, and the junction held 8 bases outside the gene matches. CDR1 SGHDT and CDR2 YYEEEE come from the germline V gene. As DNA, the CDR3 is TGTGCCAGCAGCTTCACGGGACTAGGAGTAAATGAGCAGTTCTTC. Translating gives CASSFTGLGVNEQFF. The variable domain in full, with the rest retrieved from reference TRBV5-6 and TRBJ2-1, is DAGVTQSPTHLIKTRGQQVTLRCSPKSGHDTVSWYQQALGQGPQFIFQYYEEEERQRGNFPDRFSGHQFPNYSSELNVNALLLGDSALYLCASSFTGLGVNEQFFGPGTRLTVL.

The V gene is TRBV18, the J gene TRBJ2-6; D gene ambiguous. Per germline, CDR1 KGHSH and CDR2 LQKENI. This CDR3 region has 14 residues. Trimming took off 3 bases at V and 2 bases at J, with 5 bases between the two ends. The CDR3 sequence is CASSPVTGANVLTF. The CDR3 coding sequence is TGTGCCAGCTCACCGGTGACTGGGGCCAACGTCCTGACTTTC.

The V gene is TRBV5-1, the J gene TRBJ2-1; the match to TRBD2 covers 13 bases. The CDR3 is 15 residues long. CDR1 SGHRS and CDR2 YFSETQ come from the germline V gene. V lost 3 bases and J lost 10; bases outside the gene matches: 7. The CDR3, as DNA: TGCGCCAGCAGCTCGGGACTAGCGGGATCGGGGGAGCAGTTCTTC. Translation: CASSSGLAGSGEQFF.

The V gene is TRBV6-6, the J gene TRBJ1-5, with D hard to call. CDR3 length: 15 residues. Trimming left V 2 bases short and J 1 base short, with 9 bases between. From germline, CDR1 is MNHNY and CDR2 SVGAGI (reference sequence). The CDR3 bases are TGTGCCAGCAGTTACACTCCCGACAGCAATCAGCCCCAGCATTTT. It encodes CASSYTPDSNQPQHF.

The chain uses TRBV5-6 and TRBJ1-1; D ambiguous. This CDR3 is 13 amino acids long. The germline V and J ends were trimmed by 2 bases and 3 bases, with 8 bases remaining between them. The germline V gene has CDR1 SGHDT and CDR2 YYEEEE. The CDR3 DNA reads TGTGCCAGCAGCTTAAACTTGGACACTGAAGCTTTCTTT. It is translated as CASSLNLDTEAFF.

This chain connects TRBV3-1 (or the pseudogene TRBV3-2) to TRBJ2-3, with TRBD1 matching 8 bases. Germline V CDR1 and CDR2: LGHDT, YNNKEL (reference sequence). J was trimmed by 3 bases and V by 0 bases; bases with no gene match: 8. This CDR3 is built from 17 residues. CDR3 in amino acids: CASSQDEQGASTDTQYF. The CDR3 coding sequence is TGTGCCAGCAGCCAAGATGAGCAGGGGGCTTCGACAGATACGCAGTATTTT.

In its sample, this clone was seen once. The genes are TRBV7-2 and TRBJ1-5; weak D call: TRBD1 (6 bases). Germline CDR1 SGHTA, CDR2 FQGNSA. This CDR3 comprises 16 residues. V was shortened by 0 bases and J by 4 bases, with 13 bases between the two germline ends. CDR3 in DNA: TGTGCCAGCAGCTTAGCGGGGGCGCTTGGGAATCAGCCCCAGCATTTT. It yields the protein CASSLAGALGNQPQHF.

The chain combines TRBV5-1 with TRBJ2-3; D gene unclear. The V end lost 0 bases, the J end lost 5 bases, and 19 bases lay between the germline ends. Looked up from germline, CDR1 is SGHRS and CDR2 is YFSETQ. The CDR3 spans 17 residues. The DNA for the CDR3 is TGCGCCAGCAGCTTGGCGTCAGGTCCTCCTCGAGGAGATACGCAGTATTTT. It specifies CASSLASGPPRGDTQYF.

This chain links TRBV28 with TRBJ1-3; D unclear. V was pared by 3 bases and J by 0 bases, with 6 bases between. The CDR3 spans 14 residues. Germline V gives CDR1 MDHEN, CDR2 SYDVKM. DNA of the CDR3: TGTGCCAGCAGTTTTAGATCCTCTGGAAACACCATATATTTT. It encodes CASSFRSSGNTIYF.

V is TRBV29-1 and J is TRBJ1-1; 7 nucleotides align to TRBD1. This CDR3 is built from 12 residues. Germline assignment: CDR1 SQVTM and CDR2 ANQGSEA. V was clipped by 7 bases and J by 1 base; unmatched bases: 3. Here the CDR3 DNA reads TGCAGCGCGGGACAGCAGAACACTGAAGCTTTCTTT. Translating it yields CSAGQQNTEAFF.